The rows below give T cell receptor beta chains drawn from one sample of a study of T-cell reconstitution after alpha-beta-depleted transplantation in children. Each CDR3 protein is one row after TCRdb ran MiXCR on the PCR reads. The table lists 700,000 or so distinct CDR3 sequences, around 12% of them singletons. The sequences come from PBMCs, collected before TCRalphabeta/CD19-depleted stem cell transplant. These TCRs come from a girl aged 2 to 10 with congenital amegakaryocytic thrombocytopenia, due to receive a stem cell transplant. The CDR3 runs from the conserved cysteine through the conserved F or W. The order of the fields is J gene, clone size, V gene, D gene, CDR3 DNA, CDR3 protein. D genes are given only for firm matches. Expanded clones get a size class; other rows say once, few or many, or leave the size out.

j_call: TRBJ1-1
clone_size: many
v_call: TRBV24-1
d_call: .
cdr3_nt: TGTGCCACCAGTGGGTCAGAAAACGGGAACACTGAAGCTTTCTTT
cdr3_aa: CATSGSENGNTEAFF

j_call: TRBJ2-3
clone_size: few
v_call: TRBV4-1
d_call: .
cdr3_nt: TGCGCCAGCAGCCCGGTGGACGACGGTATCACAGATACGCAGTATTTT
cdr3_aa: CASSPVDDGITDTQYF

j_call: TRBJ2-5
clone_size: few
v_call: TRBV5-5
d_call: .
cdr3_nt: TGTGCCAGCAGCCTCTTGTCCACGACAGTCCAAGAGACCCAGTACTTC
cdr3_aa: CASSLLSTTVQETQYF

j_call: TRBJ2-1
clone_size: many
v_call: TRBV10-1
d_call: .
cdr3_nt: TGCGCCAGCAGTGAGGGGACCAGCAATGAGCAGTTCTTC
cdr3_aa: CASSEGTSNEQFF

j_call: TRBJ2-2
clone_size: few
v_call: TRBV12-3/TRBV12-4
d_call: .
cdr3_nt: TGTGCCAGCAGTCCTAGCGATATCTCCGGGGAGCTGTTTTTT
cdr3_aa: CASSPSDISGELFF

j_call: TRBJ2-7
clone_size: few
v_call: TRBV27
d_call: TRBD2
cdr3_nt: TGTGCCAGCAGTTTGTCGGGGGAGGGCCCATTCTACGAGCAGTACTTC
cdr3_aa: CASSLSGEGPFYEQYF

j_call: TRBJ2-3
clone_size: many
v_call: TRBV18
d_call: TRBD2
cdr3_nt: TGTGCCAGCTCACCACGGCGGGAGGCAGATACGCAGTATTTT
cdr3_aa: CASSPRREADTQYF

j_call: TRBJ1-3
clone_size: few
v_call: TRBV7-9
d_call: .
cdr3_nt: TGTGCCAGCAGCTTCCCCGGGGCCTCTGGAAACACCATATATTTT
cdr3_aa: CASSFPGASGNTIYF

j_call: TRBJ2-2
clone_size: .
v_call: TRBV12-3/TRBV12-4
d_call: TRBD2
cdr3_nt: TGTGCCAGCGGATTAGCGGGAGGTATGGGCGGGGAGCTGTTTTTT
cdr3_aa: CASGLAGGMGGELFF

j_call: TRBJ2-1
clone_size: few
v_call: TRBV6-6
d_call: .
cdr3_nt: TGTGCCAGCATTAAGTCGGCCGACAATGAGCAGTTCTTC
cdr3_aa: CASIKSADNEQFF

j_call: TRBJ2-7
clone_size: many
v_call: TRBV5-1
d_call: .
cdr3_nt: TGCGCCAGCAGCTTGTACGGCGGGAACGAGCAGTACTTC
cdr3_aa: CASSLYGGNEQYF

j_call: TRBJ2-2
clone_size: .
v_call: TRBV7-6
d_call: .
cdr3_nt: TGTGCCAGCAGCTTAGGTGGGGGCGAGTGGACCGGGGAGCTGTTTTTT
cdr3_aa: CASSLGGGEWTGELFF

j_call: TRBJ1-5
clone_size: many
v_call: TRBV6-4
d_call: .
cdr3_nt: TGTGCCAGCAGGAACGGGCGGATCAATCAGCCCCAGCATTTT
cdr3_aa: CASRNGRINQPQHF

j_call: TRBJ1-5
clone_size: many
v_call: TRBV12-3/TRBV12-4
d_call: .
cdr3_nt: TGTGCCAGCAGTTTCTCTTACAGGGAGAGCAATCAGCCCCAGCATTTT
cdr3_aa: CASSFSYRESNQPQHF

j_call: TRBJ2-3
clone_size: many
v_call: TRBV12-3/TRBV12-4
d_call: .
cdr3_nt: TGTGCCAGCAGTTCAGGGAAAGATACGCAGTATTTT
cdr3_aa: CASSSGKDTQYF

j_call: TRBJ2-2
clone_size: many
v_call: TRBV12-3/TRBV12-4
d_call: .
cdr3_nt: TGTGCCAGCAGTTCCCAGACGAACACCGGGGAGCTGTTTTTT
cdr3_aa: CASSSQTNTGELFF

j_call: TRBJ2-2
clone_size: many
v_call: TRBV7-6
d_call: TRBD2
cdr3_nt: TGTGCCAGCAGCTTGCTAGCGGGAACCGGGGAGCTGTTTTTT
cdr3_aa: CASSLLAGTGELFF

j_call: TRBJ2-7
clone_size: few
v_call: TRBV20-1
d_call: .
cdr3_nt: TGCAGTGCTATGGGCCCAAGCTCCTACGAGCAGTACTTC
cdr3_aa: CSAMGPSSYEQYF

j_call: TRBJ2-7
clone_size: few
v_call: TRBV20-1
d_call: TRBD1
cdr3_nt: TGCAGTGCTAAACTGGACAGGGGGCGCTACGAGCAGTACTTC
cdr3_aa: CSAKLDRGRYEQYF

j_call: TRBJ1-6
clone_size: .
v_call: TRBV12-3/TRBV12-4
d_call: TRBD1
cdr3_nt: TGTGCCAGCCAACCGGGACAGAATTCACCCCTCCACTTT
cdr3_aa: CASQPGQNSPLHF

j_call: TRBJ2-1
clone_size: many
v_call: TRBV28
d_call: TRBD2
cdr3_nt: TGTGCCAGCAGTTACCCGGGACTAGCGGGAGTTCATGAGCAGTTCTTC
cdr3_aa: CASSYPGLAGVHEQFF

j_call: TRBJ2-2
clone_size: .
v_call: TRBV21-1
d_call: .
cdr3_nt: TGTGCCAGCAGCAAAAAACTAGCCGGGGAGCTGTTTTTT
cdr3_aa: CASSKKLAGELFF

j_call: TRBJ2-7
clone_size: .
v_call: TRBV28
d_call: TRBD2
cdr3_nt: TGTGCCAGCAGTGAATCAAGCGGGAGGCGTCCCTACGAGCAGTACTTC
cdr3_aa: CASSESSGRRPYEQYF

j_call: TRBJ1-2
clone_size: many
v_call: TRBV29-1
d_call: TRBD1
cdr3_nt: TGCAGCGTCCTCGGAGGGGGCGGTTATGGCTACACCTTC
cdr3_aa: CSVLGGGGYGYTF

j_call: TRBJ2-3
clone_size: many
v_call: TRBV6-1
d_call: .
cdr3_nt: TGTGCCAGCAGCCGGAGGGCCGGGTCAGATACGCAGTATTTT
cdr3_aa: CASSRRAGSDTQYF

j_call: TRBJ1-4
clone_size: .
v_call: TRBV7-9
d_call: .
cdr3_nt: TGTGCCAGCAGCTCCGACACCGGCGGCCTTCCTTTTCAACTGTTTTTT
cdr3_aa: CASSSDTGGLPFQLFF

j_call: TRBJ2-3
clone_size: many
v_call: TRBV5-1
d_call: .
cdr3_nt: TGCGCCAGCAGCCCGGCGGGATTCACAGATACGCAGTATTTT
cdr3_aa: CASSPAGFTDTQYF

j_call: TRBJ2-6
clone_size: .
v_call: TRBV2
d_call: TRBD1
cdr3_nt: TGTGCCAGCAGTTTCCAGGGGGCCCCTTTAGGGGGGGCCAACGTCCTGACTTTC
cdr3_aa: CASSFQGAPLGGANVLTF